Below, 21 T cell receptor beta chains from the same sample are listed, as sequenced in a study of T-cell reconstitution after alpha-beta-depleted transplantation in children. Unique molecular identifiers were built into the TCRbeta library. Using its own MiXCR run on the PCR reads, TCRdb lists one record per CDR3 protein. The table shows about 540,000 distinct CDR3 sequences, with around 20% occurring only once. The specimen comprised PBMCs from the stem cell graft donor, sampled from the stem cell graft. The source of these receptors is a human donor who donated a stem cell graft to a child with acute lymphoblastic leukemia.

The CDR3 DNA is TGCGCCAGCAGCTCACCGGGACAGGGGGTTTCCGGGGAGCTGTTTTTT. This gives the protein CASSSPGQGVSGELFF. The rearrangement joins TRBV5-1 to TRBJ2-2, with TRBD1 identical over 11 bases. This CDR3 contains 16 residues. Germline V gene data show CDR1 as SGHRS and CDR2 as YFSETQ. J lost 6 bases, V lost 3 bases, and 7 bases had no gene match. Looking up the rest from reference TRBV5-1 and TRBJ2-2 gives the full variable domain: KAGVTQTPRYLIKTRGQQVTLSCSPISGHRSVSWYQQTPGQGLQFLFEYFSETQRNKGNFPGRFSGRQFSNSRSEMNVSTLELGDSALYLCASSSPGQGVSGELFFGEGSRLTVL.

In this sample, this clonotype turned up a few times. V is TRBV20-1 and J is TRBJ2-7, with TRBD1 matching over 8 bases. Trimming removed 2 bases from V and 3 bases from J; junction bases left unmatched: 15. The germline V gene has CDR1 DFQATT and CDR2 SNEGSKA (reference sequence). The length of the CDR3 is 17 residues. CDR3 nucleotide sequence: TGCAGTGCTAGACCCCTCCCGGGACAGGAGTTGGGCTACGAGCAGTACTTC. Its translation is CSARPLPGQELGYEQYF.

This clonotype has more than one count but fewer than ten. The chain links TRBV29-1 to TRBJ1-2; 9 bases are shared with TRBD1. The length of the CDR3 is 14 residues. V was clipped by 3 bases and J by 4 bases; unmatched bases: 6. Germline assignment: CDR1 SQVTM and CDR2 ANQGSEA. CDR3 amino acids: CSVDPGQGTYGYTF. CDR3 nucleotides: TGCAGCGTTGACCCTGGACAGGGGACCTATGGCTACACCTTC.

The V and J genes are TRBV7-3 and TRBJ2-7; TRBD2 aligns across 10 bases. Germline assignment: CDR1 SGHTA and CDR2 FQGTGA. Trimming cost V 2 bases and J 3 bases; bases outside gene matches: 10. This CDR3 spans 17 amino acids. For the CDR3, the DNA is TGTGCCAGCAGCTTATCCCCTAGAAGCGGGAGGGGCTACGAGCAGTACTTC. It is translated as CASSLSPRSGRGYEQYF. Supplemented by reference TRBV7-3 and TRBJ2-7, the full variable domain reads GAGVSQTPSNKVTEKGKYVELRCDPISGHTALYWYRQSLGQGPEFLIYFQGTGAADDSGLPNDRFFAVRPEGSVSTLKIQRTERGDSAVYLCASSLSPRSGRGYEQYFGPGTRLTVT.

The rearrangement joins TRBV20-1 to TRBJ2-1; 12 bases line up with TRBD2. The germline V gene has CDR1 DFQATT and CDR2 SNEGSKA (reference sequence). The junction had 12 bases not matched to a gene; V was cut back by 5 bases and J by 4 bases. The CDR3 spans 17 residues. The CDR3: CSAQGLLAGGSYNEQFF. Written as DNA, the CDR3 is TGCAGTGCTCAGGGTCTACTAGCGGGAGGATCATACAATGAGCAGTTCTTC.

The chain uses TRBV7-3 and TRBJ2-1; the D gene is possibly TRBD2 (5 bases). The CDR3 contains 15 residues. V gave up 1 base and J gave up 4 bases, with 11 bases separating them. Germline CDR1 reads SGHTA; CDR2 reads FQGTGA. This CDR3 reads CASSLRSSRYNEQFF. The CDR3 DNA reads TGTGCCAGCAGCTTAAGGTCTAGCAGGTACAATGAGCAGTTCTTC. The full variable domain, in which reference TRBV7-3 and TRBJ2-1 provide the parts outside the CDR3, is GAGVSQTPSNKVTEKGKYVELRCDPISGHTALYWYRQSLGQGPEFLIYFQGTGAADDSGLPNDRFFAVRPEGSVSTLKIQRTERGDSAVYLCASSLRSSRYNEQFFGPGTRLTVL.

This clonotype was seen a few times. The chain employs TRBV6-2 or TRBV6-3 and TRBJ2-1; D possibly corresponds to TRBD1 (5 bases). Germline CDR1 reads MNHEY; CDR2 reads SVGEGT. Trimming removed 0 bases at V and 2 bases at J, with 8 bases between. This CDR3 region has 15 residues. The CDR3 DNA is TGTGCCAGCAGTTACTCTTCAGGGACCTACAATGAGCAGTTCTTC. This encodes CASSYSSGTYNEQFF.

The rearrangement links TRBV19 to TRBJ2-2, with D perhaps assigned TRBD1 or TRBD2 (5 bases each). V was clipped by 1 base and J by 8 bases, with 11 bases between them. This CDR3 spans 14 amino acids. Per the germline V gene, CDR1 is LNHDA and CDR2 is SQIVND (reference sequence). The CDR3 DNA reads TGTGCCAGTAGTATAGGCCCGGGGACGGGGGAGCTGTTTTTT. Translating gives CASSIGPGTGELFF.

This clonotype showed up many times. V is TRBV20-1 and J is TRBJ2-3; possibly TRBD1 for D (6 bases). Trimming stripped 3 bases from V and 0 bases from J, with 7 bases between. Looked up from germline, CDR1 is DFQATT and CDR2 is SNEGSKA (reference sequence). The CDR3 runs 13 residues. For the CDR3, the DNA is TGCAGTGCTAGGGACAGTAGCACAGATACGCAGTATTTT. Translation gives CSARDSSTDTQYF.

The rearrangement uses TRBV4-2 and TRBJ2-5, with TRBD1 matching 8 bases. Germline CDR1 reads LGHNA; CDR2 reads YNFKEQ. V was pared by 4 bases and J by 5 bases, with 6 bases of the junction left unmatched. This CDR3 has 14 residues. The CDR3, as DNA: TGTGCCAGCAGCCGAGCGGACAGGGCCGAGACCCAGTACTTC. It specifies CASSRADRAETQYF.

This clonotype showed up just a few times. The J gene is TRBJ1-5, the V gene TRBV12-3 or TRBV12-4; D not resolved. V was cut by 6 bases and J by 5 bases, with 20 bases left in between. The CDR3 sequence is 16 residues long. The CDR3 loop is CASSPPDPQVDQPQHF. The CDR3 DNA follows: TGTGCCAGCAGCCCGCCCGACCCCCAGGTGGATCAGCCCCAGCATTTT.

V gene TRBV15 combines with J gene TRBJ2-2; no clear D gene. V dropped 0 bases and J dropped 7 bases, with 6 bases sitting between them. Per the germline V gene, CDR1 is LNHNV and CDR2 is YYDKDF (reference sequence). CDR3 size: 13 residues. DNA for the CDR3: TGTGCCACCAGCAGAGATGTGGGCGGGGAGCTGTTTTTT. Amino acids: CATSRDVGGELFF. The whole variable domain, filled in from reference TRBV15 and TRBJ2-2, reads DAMVIQNPRYQVTQFGKPVTLSCSQTLNHNVMYWYQQKSSQAPKLLFHYYDKDFNNEADTPDNFQSRRPNTSFCFLDIRSPGLGDTAMYLCATSRDVGGELFFGEGSRLTVL.

The V and J genes are TRBV10-1 and TRBJ2-7; TRBD1 agrees at 7 bases. The CDR3 sequence is 14 residues long. CDR1 and CDR2 from the germline V gene are WNHNN and SYGVQD (reference sequence). V was pared by 4 bases and J by 1 base, with 4 bases of the junction left unmatched. The CDR3 protein is CASSARQGSYEQYF. DNA for the CDR3: TGCGCCAGCAGTGCAAGACAGGGTTCCTACGAGCAGTACTTC.

This clonotype was counted a few times. V and J are TRBV7-8 and TRBJ2-1; TRBD2 agrees at 12 bases. The CDR3 runs to 19 residues. The ends lost 1 base at V and 0 bases at J; junction bases unmatched: 7. The V gene's germline CDR1 is SGHVS and CDR2 FQNEAQ. CDR3 sequence: CASSLERLAGGSSYNEQFF. In DNA form, the CDR3 reads TGTGCCAGCAGCTTAGAACGGCTAGCGGGAGGGAGCTCCTACAATGAGCAGTTCTTC.

The chain combines TRBV27 with TRBJ2-3; the D gene is possibly TRBD2 (6 bases). This CDR3 contains 14 residues. CDR1 and CDR2 (germline): MNHEY, SMNVEV (reference sequence). The V end was cut by 11 bases, the J end by 6 bases, with 21 bases between. The CDR3 reads CAAASGGSSDTQYF. The CDR3 DNA sequence: TGTGCCGCTGCTAGTGGGGGGAGTTCGGATACGCAGTATTTT.

The rearrangement links TRBV7-3 to TRBJ2-1; 14 positions match TRBD2. Trimming cost V 6 bases and J 0 bases; bases outside gene matches: 10. The CDR3 has 19 residues. Germline loops: CDR1 SGHTA, CDR2 FQGTGA. The CDR3 loop reads CASSLEGGLAGVSYNEQFF. The DNA for the CDR3 is TGTGCCAGCAGTCTTGAGGGGGGACTAGCGGGAGTCTCCTACAATGAGCAGTTCTTC. The variable domain in full, completed from reference TRBV7-3 and TRBJ2-1, reads GAGVSQTPSNKVTEKGKYVELRCDPISGHTALYWYRQSLGQGPEFLIYFQGTGAADDSGLPNDRFFAVRPEGSVSTLKIQRTERGDSAVYLCASSLEGGLAGVSYNEQFFGPGTRLTVL.

The rearrangement links TRBV9 to TRBJ2-1; D gene uncertain. Germline V CDR1 and CDR2: SGDLS, YYNGEE. This CDR3 comprises 12 residues. The germline V and J ends were trimmed by 4 bases and 8 bases, with 10 bases remaining between them. The DNA for the CDR3 is TGTGCCAGCAGCCTGACTCGCGATGAGCAGTTCTTC. Residues: CASSLTRDEQFF.

The rearrangement joins TRBV5-1 to TRBJ2-1; 10 nucleotides line up with TRBD2. Germline CDR1 reads SGHRS; CDR2 reads YFSETQ. The J segment lost 0 bases and the V segment lost 3 bases, leaving 9 bases of the junction unmatched. The CDR3 loop spans 18 amino acids. CDR3 bases: TGCGCCAGCAGCTCGGCCGGAGGACTAGCGGACTCCTACAATGAGCAGTTCTTC. Its protein product is CASSSAGGLADSYNEQFF.

This clonotype was counted ten times or more. The chain couples TRBV19 to TRBJ2-3; perhaps D is TRBD1 or TRBD2 (6 bases each). Germline loops: CDR1 LNHDA, CDR2 SQIVND (reference sequence). The CDR3 extends over 13 amino acids. Trimming took off 5 bases at V and 9 bases at J, with 15 bases between the two ends. As DNA, the CDR3 is TGTGCCAGTAGTCTCCAGGGGAGGCACACGCAGTATTTT. Protein sequence: CASSLQGRHTQYF.

The sample holds a few counts of this clonotype. The chain links TRBV29-1 to TRBJ1-3; perhaps TRBD1 as D (5 bases). V lost 2 bases and J 0 bases, leaving 20 bases between the germline ends. The CDR3 covers 18 residues. Germline V CDR1 and CDR2: SQVTM, ANQGSEA. The CDR3 DNA reads TGCAGCGTTGAAACGACAGCCACCACCACCTACTCTGGAAACACCATATATTTT. Its protein is CSVETTATTTYSGNTIYF.

This chain uses TRBV11-2 with TRBJ2-3; TRBD2 is a possible D gene (5 bases). Deletions cut 6 bases from V and 5 bases from J, with 9 bases between. The germline V gene encodes CDR1 SGHAT and CDR2 FQNNGV. This CDR3 comprises 12 residues. CDR3 sequence: CASRIGRDTQYF. CDR3 DNA: TGTGCCAGCAGAATAGGGAGAGATACGCAGTATTTT.